These T cell receptor beta chains were read from a single sample in a study of blood T cell repertoires in COVID-19. TCRdb's copy holds only in-frame clones and misses some; the assay was immunoSEQ multiplex PCR. The table lists approximately 300,000 clones, around nine tenths of them singletons. Sequencing was done on a sample of PBMCs or T cells enriched from blood (not recorded which). The receptors were gathered from a man aged 60-69 years who had recovered from COVID-19. CDR3s include the opening cysteine and the closing phenylalanine or tryptophan. Each record gives: clone size, D gene, J gene, V gene, CDR3 DNA, CDR3 protein. The D gene is left open where the match is weak. Size is stated for part of the rows, as once, few or many counts, or as a class when the clone is expanded.

clone_size: NA
d_call: NA
j_call: TRBJ2-2
v_call: TRBV28
cdr3_nt: TGTGCCAGCAGTTTAGGGACAGGGGAACTAGCGGGAACCACCGGGGAGCTGTTTTTT
cdr3_aa: CASSLGTGELAGTTGELFF

clone_size: NA
d_call: TRBD2
j_call: TRBJ2-1
v_call: TRBV5-1
cdr3_nt: TGCGCCAGCAGCCCTCCGGGACTAGCGGGAGTCAATGAGCAGTTCTTC
cdr3_aa: CASSPPGLAGVNEQFF

clone_size: once
d_call: NA
j_call: TRBJ2-1
v_call: TRBV7-3
cdr3_nt: TGTGCCAGCAGCTTACAAGGGGGGGCCACCTACAATGAGCAGTTCTTC
cdr3_aa: CASSLQGGATYNEQFF

clone_size: NA
d_call: TRBD1
j_call: TRBJ2-7
v_call: TRBV5-4
cdr3_nt: TGTGCCAGCAGCCGGGCTGGACAGGGGAATAGCGAGCAGTACTTC
cdr3_aa: CASSRAGQGNSEQYF

clone_size: NA
d_call: NA
j_call: TRBJ2-1
v_call: TRBV9
cdr3_nt: TGTGCCAGCAGCTCCAGTAAGAATGAGCAGTTCTTC
cdr3_aa: CASSSSKNEQFF

clone_size: once
d_call: TRBD1
j_call: TRBJ2-5
v_call: TRBV24-1
cdr3_nt: TGTGCCACCAGCTCGACAGGGAAAACCCAGTACTTC
cdr3_aa: CATSSTGKTQYF

clone_size: NA
d_call: NA
j_call: TRBJ2-5
v_call: TRBV5-1
cdr3_nt: TGCGCCAGCAGCTTGTATTCCGGGGATGAGACCCAGTACTTC
cdr3_aa: CASSLYSGDETQYF

clone_size: NA
d_call: NA
j_call: TRBJ2-2
v_call: TRBV11-3
cdr3_nt: TGTGCCAGCAGTCGTGACAGTCCCGGGTGGACCGGGGAGCTGTTTTTT
cdr3_aa: CASSRDSPGWTGELFF

clone_size: NA
d_call: NA
j_call: TRBJ2-7
v_call: TRBV19
cdr3_nt: TGTGCCAGTAGTATAGCGGGGTCCCTAAACTCCTACGAGCAGTACTTC
cdr3_aa: CASSIAGSLNSYEQYF

clone_size: NA
d_call: TRBD1
j_call: TRBJ1-5
v_call: TRBV19
cdr3_nt: TGTGCCAGTAGTCGGGACAGTGGAGATCAGCCCCAGCATTTT
cdr3_aa: CASSRDSGDQPQHF

clone_size: few
d_call: TRBD2
j_call: TRBJ2-7
v_call: TRBV4-1
cdr3_nt: TGCGCCAGCAGTGAACCGGGACTAGTTACGGAGCAGTACTTC
cdr3_aa: CASSEPGLVTEQYF

clone_size: NA
d_call: NA
j_call: TRBJ1-1
v_call: TRBV19
cdr3_nt: TGTGCCAGTAGTCTTACAGAGAACACTGAAGCTTTCTTT
cdr3_aa: CASSLTENTEAFF

clone_size: once
d_call: TRBD1
j_call: TRBJ2-7
v_call: TRBV27
cdr3_nt: TGTGCCAGCAGTGGCTGGGACAGCTCCTACGAGCAGTACTTC
cdr3_aa: CASSGWDSSYEQYF

clone_size: once
d_call: NA
j_call: TRBJ1-5
v_call: TRBV28
cdr3_nt: TGTGCCAGCAGTTCAGGGACACAGCCCCAGCATTTT
cdr3_aa: CASSSGTQPQHF

clone_size: NA
d_call: TRBD2
j_call: TRBJ2-1
v_call: TRBV9
cdr3_nt: TGTGCCAGCACCGAAACTAGCGCATCCTACAATGAGCAGTTCTTC
cdr3_aa: CASTETSASYNEQFF

clone_size: NA
d_call: NA
j_call: TRBJ1-3
v_call: TRBV28
cdr3_nt: TGTGCCAGCACCAGGGACAACTCTGGAAACACCATATATTTT
cdr3_aa: CASTRDNSGNTIYF

clone_size: NA
d_call: NA
j_call: TRBJ1-2
v_call: TRBV6-5
cdr3_nt: TGTGCCAGCAGTTACTCGAAGGCAGGTGCGAGTGGCTACACCTTC
cdr3_aa: CASSYSKAGASGYTF

clone_size: NA
d_call: TRBD2
j_call: TRBJ2-3
v_call: TRBV24-1
cdr3_nt: TGTGCCACCAGCCCCTCGACTAGCGGGAACACAGATACGCAGTATTTT
cdr3_aa: CATSPSTSGNTDTQYF

clone_size: NA
d_call: NA
j_call: TRBJ1-2
v_call: TRBV2
cdr3_nt: TGTGCCAGCAGGCTGGGCTTAGCTAACTATGGCTACACCTTC
cdr3_aa: CASRLGLANYGYTF

clone_size: NA
d_call: NA
j_call: TRBJ2-1
v_call: TRBV7-3
cdr3_nt: TGTGCCAGCAGCCGTACGGGACTTCGGGTCAATGAGCAGTTCTTC
cdr3_aa: CASSRTGLRVNEQFF

clone_size: NA
d_call: NA
j_call: TRBJ1-1
v_call: TRBV5-1
cdr3_nt: TGCGCCAGCAACCAGGGCGGGAACACTGAAGCTTTCTTT
cdr3_aa: CASNQGGNTEAFF

clone_size: NA
d_call: NA
j_call: TRBJ2-7
v_call: TRBV28
cdr3_nt: TGTGCCACACGGACAGCAGCCTACGAGCAGTACTTC
cdr3_aa: CATRTAAYEQYF

clone_size: NA
d_call: TRBD1
j_call: TRBJ1-4
v_call: TRBV5-4
cdr3_nt: TGTGCCAGCAGCGGGGGACAGGGAAGGCTTGAAAAACTGTTTTTT
cdr3_aa: CASSGGQGRLEKLFF

clone_size: NA
d_call: TRBD1
j_call: TRBJ2-7
v_call: TRBV4-1
cdr3_nt: TGCGCCAGCAGCCAAGGGTCACAGGGGGCCTCCTACGAGCAGTACTTC
cdr3_aa: CASSQGSQGASYEQYF

clone_size: NA
d_call: TRBD2
j_call: TRBJ2-1
v_call: TRBV5-4
cdr3_nt: TGTGCCAGCAGCTTGGAGTCTAGCGGGGGGAACAATGAGCAGTTCTTC
cdr3_aa: CASSLESSGGNNEQFF

clone_size: NA
d_call: NA
j_call: TRBJ1-5
v_call: TRBV27
cdr3_nt: TGTGCCAGCAGGGAACGAGGAGGGTCTAGCCAGCCCCAGCATTTT
cdr3_aa: CASRERGGSSQPQHF

clone_size: once
d_call: TRBD1
j_call: TRBJ1-1
v_call: TRBV11-2
cdr3_nt: TGTGCCAGCAGCTCACAGGGGACTGAAGCTTTCTTT
cdr3_aa: CASSSQGTEAFF

clone_size: NA
d_call: NA
j_call: TRBJ1-5
v_call: TRBV7-9
cdr3_nt: TGTGCCAGCAGTTCCGACAGCTACGCACCCAGAGTGAATCAGCCCCAGCATTTT
cdr3_aa: CASSSDSYAPRVNQPQHF

clone_size: NA
d_call: TRBD1
j_call: TRBJ1-1
v_call: TRBV2
cdr3_nt: TGTGCCAGCAGGGGACAGGGGGCTCTGAACACTGAAGCTTTCTTT
cdr3_aa: CASRGQGALNTEAFF

clone_size: NA
d_call: TRBD1
j_call: TRBJ1-2
v_call: TRBV7-3
cdr3_nt: TGTGCCAGCAGCTCCCCCGGGACAGGGTATGGCTACACCTTC
cdr3_aa: CASSSPGTGYGYTF